Presented here are 8 T cell receptor beta chains from one specimen sequenced in a study of technical replicates of blood from several donors. Data came from immunoSEQ multiplex PCR; TCRdb stores just in-frame clones and leaves some out. Of about 69,000 clones in the sample, roughly 88% were seen once. Sequenced input: PBMCs. All receptors derive from a human donor in good health. Some clones in this sample may be carry-over from other donors' samples.

The chain employs TRBV25-1 and TRBJ2-7; maybe TRBD2 (7 bases). Trimming took 0 bases from V and 4 from J, leaving 13 bases between them. CDR3 length: 15 amino acids. From germline, CDR1 is MGHDK and CDR2 SYGVNS. The CDR3 coding sequence is TGTGCCAGCAGTGAATACAAGGGGGGGACTTACGAGCAGTACTTC. As protein: CASSEYKGGTYEQYF.

The chain has TRBV5-1 and TRBJ1-4, with a tentative D call TRBD1 (6 bases). The germline CDR1 and CDR2 sequences are SGHRS and YFSETQ. V lost 4 bases to trimming and J lost 7 bases, with 14 bases between them. The CDR3 has 14 amino acids. CDR3 sequence: CASSIGTPAEKLFF. In nucleotides, the CDR3 is TGCGCCAGCAGCATAGGGACACCTGCTGAAAAACTGTTTTTT.

The chain carries TRBV28 and TRBJ1-2; no clear D. V gave up 10 bases and J gave up 4 bases, with 13 bases separating them. This CDR3 spans 12 amino acids. Germline V gene lookup returns CDR1 MDHEN and CDR2 SYDVKM. This CDR3 is CATRSAVYGYTF. CDR3 nucleotide sequence: TGTGCCACCAGGTCGGCGGTCTATGGCTACACCTTC.

The gene calls are TRBV7-8 and TRBJ1-1; 7 nucleotides line up with TRBD1. This CDR3 contains 15 residues. V trimming: 4 bases; J trimming: 7 bases; junction bases outside the gene matches: 12. The V gene's germline CDR1 is SGHVS and CDR2 FQNEAQ. CDR3 loop: CASSSTGQAINEAFF. The CDR3 DNA sequence: TGTGCCAGCAGCTCAACCGGACAGGCGATAAATGAAGCTTTCTTT.

This chain links TRBV18 with TRBJ2-1, with a tentative D call TRBD1 (6 bases). V was cut by 4 bases and J by 7 bases, with 20 bases left in between. Germline V gene sequence: CDR1 KGHSH, CDR2 LQKENI. The CDR3 sequence is 16 residues long. The CDR3 region has the DNA TGTGCCAGCTCACTTACCGGGACACCACCTGGGAATGAGCAGTTCTTC. Its translation is CASSLTGTPPGNEQFF.

The V call is TRBV5-5, the J call TRBJ2-3; tentatively, D is TRBD2 (6 bases). Germline loops: CDR1 SGHKS, CDR2 YYEKEE (reference sequence). CDR3 length: 15 amino acids. Trimming shortened V by 3 bases and J by 4 bases, and 15 bases separated the two germline ends. CDR3 nucleotide sequence: TGTGCCAGCAGCTGGATGGAGGGTGTGGCAGATACGCAGTATTTT. It translates to CASSWMEGVADTQYF.

V and J are TRBV7-8 and TRBJ2-3; 10 bases line up with TRBD2. Per the germline V gene, CDR1 is SGHVS and CDR2 is FQNEAQ. V shed 8 bases, J shed 1 base, and the junction held 0 bases outside the gene matches. CDR3 length: 13 residues. Written as DNA, the CDR3 is TGTGCCAGCCTAGCGGGGGGCACAGATACGCAGTATTTT. This translates into CASLAGGTDTQYF.

The chain recombines TRBV7-6 with TRBJ2-5, with TRBD2 identical over 7 bases. Germline V lookup: CDR1 SGHVS, CDR2 FNYEAQ. V lost 2 bases and J lost 5; bases outside the gene matches: 11. This CDR3 has 16 amino acids. CDR3 sequence (DNA): TGTGCCAGCAGCTTACTCGCGGGAGAGAAGTGGGAGACCCAGTACTTC. Translation gives CASSLLAGEKWETQYF.